This TCR beta chain was sequenced in a study of radiation and T cells in renal cell carcinoma. This CDR3 has 11 amino acids. Trimming removed 5 bases from V and 2 bases from J, with 3 bases in between. In germline, CDR1 is SGHTA, CDR2 FQGNSA. Many counts were recorded for this clone. Noted time point: blood 4 weeks post-SBRT, at nephrectomy. Specified treatment: 15 Gy SBRT to primary tumor, nephrectomy 4 weeks later. The repertoire was sequenced with immunoSEQ multiplex PCR; TCRdb's copy has only in-frame clones and lacks some. This table holds some 43,000 clones, around four fifths found once. The chain joins TRBV7-2 to TRBJ2-5; no definite D call. The origin of this receptor is a woman aged 70-85 years with renal cell carcinoma. Specimen: blood, collected from a patient whose treatment included radiotherapy and nephrectomy. The CDR3 sequence: CASSIQETQYF. CDR3 coding DNA: TGTGCCAGCAGCATACAAGAGACCCAGTACTTC.